The present T cell receptor beta chain was sequenced within a study of response to subunit inactivated influenza vaccine. Study results and limitations: Authors suggested each seasonal flu vaccination may recruit only limited numbers of new T cells.

CDR3 length equals 15 residues. Trimming removed 2 bases from V and 8 bases from J, with 13 bases in between. Germline loops: CDR1 MNHEY, CDR2 SVGAGI. Using its own MiXCR run on the RT-PCR reads, TCRdb lists one record per CDR3 protein. The sample has some 520,000 distinct CDR3 sequences, about 17% seen once. As to this clonotype: Its antigen is undetermined.

This TCR was sampled from a man between 45 and 75 years old who received an inactivated influenza vaccine. The sequencing here drew on CD4+ T cells sorted from PBMCs, taken around 2 years after vaccination. This chain connects TRBV6-5 to TRBJ1-6; tentative D call: TRBD1 (5 bases). CDR3 nucleotide sequence: TGTGCCAGCAGTTACAGGGACGGCGTTTATTCACCCCTCCACTTT. Translated, it gives CASSYRDGVYSPLHF.